The 19 T cell receptor beta chains below all came from one sample that was sequenced in a study of beta chain features in type 1 diabetes. Expressed TCRB transcripts were sequenced because the isolated RNA had all been reverse transcribed beforehand. Sequencing was performed with immunoSEQ multiplex PCR; in TCRdb, only in-frame clones are kept and a portion is missing. Of approximately 150,000 clones in the sample, roughly 10% were seen once. Sequenced: naive CD4+ T cells from blood. The receptors were sampled from a man in his late teens or twenties in good health.

About this clone: This specimen includes other DNA sequences encoding the same CDR3. The genes are TRBV9 and TRBJ2-7; D gene unclear. CDR1 and CDR2 (germline): SGDLS, YYNGEE. Trimming stripped 0 bases from V and 2 bases from J, with 9 bases between. CDR3 length: 14 amino acids. The CDR3 sequence is CASSVGGGTYEQYF. The CDR3 DNA sequence: TGTGCCAGCAGCGTAGGCGGCGGAACCTACGAGCAGTACTTC.

This clone was found a few times. The genes are TRBV7-3 and TRBJ2-1; TRBD2 matches 8 bases. The trim removed 3 bases at V and 1 base at J, leaving 14 bases unmatched. Germline-derived CDR1 and CDR2 are SGHTA and FQGTGA. This CDR3 is 19 amino acids long. The CDR3: CASSFLPSTGTRSYNEQFF. The DNA for the CDR3 is TGTGCCAGCAGCTTTTTGCCCAGTACCGGGACTAGATCCTACAATGAGCAGTTCTTC.

This clone was detected a few times. The chain combines TRBV30 with TRBJ2-4; D is perhaps TRBD1 (6 bases). Germline-derived CDR1 and CDR2 are GTSNPN and SVGIG (reference sequence). V was clipped by 1 base and J by 2 bases, with 9 bases between them. The CDR3 loop spans 14 amino acids. As DNA, the CDR3 is TGTGCCTGGAGTGAACAGGGACCCAAAAACATTCAGTACTTC. This encodes CAWSEQGPKNIQYF. The whole variable domain, remainder taken from reference TRBV30 and TRBJ2-4, is SQTIHQWPATLVQPVGSPLSLECTVEGTSNPNLYWYRQAAGRGLQLLFYSVGIGQISSEVPQNLSASRPQDRQFILSSKKLLLSDSGFYLCAWSEQGPKNIQYFGAGTRLSVL.

The chain couples TRBV6-1 to TRBJ1-2, with 7 bases lining up with TRBD1. Germline CDR1 reads MNHNS; CDR2 reads SASEGT. This CDR3 has 15 residues. V was pared by 6 bases and J by 3 bases, with 10 bases of the junction left unmatched. CDR3 protein: CASSPGQTTYYGYTF. The CDR3 DNA follows: TGTGCCAGCAGCCCGGGACAGACGACCTACTATGGCTACACCTTC.

This clone was recorded only once. The chain is built from TRBV7-2 and TRBJ1-1, with D perhaps TRBD1 (5 bases). Germline loops: CDR1 SGHTA, CDR2 FQGNSA. V was cut by 1 base and J by 3 bases, with 9 bases left in between. CDR3 length equals 14 residues. The CDR3 spells CASSLGGRHTEAFF. The DNA of the CDR3 is TGTGCCAGCAGCTTAGGGGGCCGGCACACTGAAGCTTTCTTT. Variable domain in full (rest from reference TRBV7-2 and TRBJ1-1): GAGVSQSPSNKVTEKGKDVELRCDPISGHTALYWYRQSLGQGLEFLIYFQGNSAPDKSGLPSDRFSAERTGGSVSTLTIQRTQQEDSAVYLCASSLGGRHTEAFFGQGTRLTVV.

This clone was seen a few times. The chain links TRBV7-3 to TRBJ2-3; no clear D. V was shortened by 5 bases and J by 4 bases, with 10 bases between the two germline ends. In germline, CDR1 is SGHTA, CDR2 FQGTGA. The CDR3 contains 13 residues. The CDR3 sequence is CASSRVVADTQYF. CDR3 in DNA: TGTGCCAGCAGCCGAGTAGTGGCAGATACGCAGTATTTT.

The sample holds a few counts of this clone. The chain recombines TRBV19 with TRBJ1-1; the D is unclear. V gave up 6 bases and J gave up 0 bases, with 14 bases separating them. The CDR3 runs to 15 residues. Looked up from germline, CDR1 is LNHDA and CDR2 is SQIVND (reference sequence). CDR3 protein: CASRDSIPMNTEAFF. The CDR3 bases are TGTGCCAGTAGGGACTCAATCCCAATGAACACTGAAGCTTTCTTT.

The DNA for the CDR3 is TGCGCCAGCAGCCAAAGGTTAGGGGGCGCCCCGAACTATGGCTACACCTTC. Its translation is CASSQRLGGAPNYGYTF. The rearrangement links TRBV4-3 to TRBJ1-2, with 7 bases lining up with TRBD1. CDR3 length: 17 amino acids. V lost 2 bases, J lost 2 bases, and 11 bases stayed unmatched. CDR1 LGHNA and CDR2 YSLEER come from the germline V gene.

This clone appeared a few times. The chain recombines TRBV19 with TRBJ1-6; 7 nucleotides align to TRBD1. The germline V gene has CDR1 LNHDA and CDR2 SQIVND (reference sequence). The junction had 4 bases not matched to a gene; V was cut back by 5 bases and J by 6 bases. This CDR3 region has 14 residues. The CDR3 protein is CASSWGTANSPLHF. The CDR3 DNA is TGTGCCAGTAGTTGGGGGACAGCTAATTCACCCCTCCACTTT.

This clone was counted at least ten times. The chain uses TRBV7-2 and TRBJ2-7; 11 nucleotides align to TRBD2. Losses at the gene ends were 5 bases for V and 3 bases for J; bases not matched to a gene: 3. Germline V CDR1 and CDR2: SGHTA, FQGNSA. The CDR3 consists of 14 residues. The CDR3 loop is CASSPGTSGYEQYF. CDR3 sequence (DNA): TGTGCCAGCAGCCCCGGGACTAGCGGCTACGAGCAGTACTTC.

This clone occurred a few times. Other DNA variants within this sample encode the same CDR3. This chain links TRBV11-2 with TRBJ2-3; possibly TRBD1 for D (5 bases). CDR1 SGHAT and CDR2 FQNNGV come from the germline V gene. This CDR3 contains 14 residues. The germline V and J ends were trimmed by 2 bases and 0 bases, with 6 bases remaining between them. As DNA, the CDR3 is TGTGCCAGCAGCTTACGACAGAGCACAGATACGCAGTATTTT. This codes for CASSLRQSTDTQYF.

The chain couples TRBV5-1 to TRBJ2-2, with TRBD2 matching 11 bases. This CDR3 has 16 residues. V trimming: 6 bases; J trimming: 2 bases; junction bases outside the gene matches: 6. Looked up from germline, CDR1 is SGHRS and CDR2 is YFSETQ. Here the CDR3 DNA reads TGCGCCAGCACCGTACTAGCGGGGGAAAACACCGGGGAGCTGTTTTTT. Amino acids: CASTVLAGENTGELFF.

V usage is TRBV18 and J usage is TRBJ1-4; unclear D gene. The CDR3 is made up of 13 amino acids. Trimming removed 3 bases at V and 3 bases at J, with 5 bases between. Germline lookup yields CDR1 KGHSH and CDR2 LQKENI. The CDR3 nucleotides read TGTGCCAGCTCACCCCAGGCTAATGAAAAACTGTTTTTT. It specifies CASSPQANEKLFF.

This rearrangement joins TRBV5-1 to TRBJ2-3; the match to TRBD1 covers 7 bases. Germline assignment: CDR1 SGHRS and CDR2 YFSETQ. V lost 4 bases to trimming and J lost 4 bases; unmatched junction nucleotides: 6. The CDR3 has 14 residues. CDR3 nucleotides: TGCGCCAGCAGCAGGATCCAGGGGGCAGATACGCAGTATTTT. Translating gives CASSRIQGADTQYF.

This clone was seen more than once but under ten times. V is TRBV7-2 and J is TRBJ2-3, with 8 bases fitting TRBD2. The length of the CDR3 is 14 residues. J was trimmed by 4 bases and V by 5 bases; bases with no gene match: 5. The germline V gene encodes CDR1 SGHTA and CDR2 FQGNSA. In DNA, the CDR3 is TGTGCCAGCAGCCCCGGGACTAGTGCAGATACGCAGTATTTT. It codes for CASSPGTSADTQYF.

This clone was picked up a small number of times. This chain uses TRBV28 with TRBJ1-2, with 7 positions matching TRBD1. Germline V gives CDR1 MDHEN, CDR2 SYDVKM. The CDR3 is 13 residues long. The V and J ends lost 6 bases and 6 bases, in that order; junction bases with no gene match: 7. CDR3 amino acids: CASRRQGSHGYTF. CDR3 bases: TGTGCCAGCAGGCGACAGGGCAGTCATGGCTACACCTTC.

This clone was seen repeatedly, ten times or more. This specimen includes other DNA sequences encoding the same CDR3. V is TRBV28 and J is TRBJ2-7; 7 bases fit TRBD1. V was pared by 2 bases and J by 3 bases, with 7 bases of the junction left unmatched. Looked up from germline, CDR1 is MDHEN and CDR2 is SYDVKM. This CDR3 has 15 amino acids. CDR3 residues: CASSLDLAGGYEQYF. CDR3 DNA: TGTGCCAGCAGTTTAGACCTGGCAGGGGGCTACGAGCAGTACTTC. Using reference TRBV28 and TRBJ2-7 for the parts outside the CDR3, the full variable domain is DVKVTQSSRYLVKRTGEKVFLECVQDMDHENMFWYRQDPGLGLRLIYFSYDVKMKEKGDIPEGYSVSREKKERFSLILESASTNQTSMYLCASSLDLAGGYEQYFGPGTRLTVT.

This clone was detected a few times. The gene calls are TRBV9 and TRBJ2-3, with 8 nucleotides matching TRBD2. Losses at the gene ends were 2 bases for V and 0 bases for J; bases not matched to a gene: 11. Germline assignment: CDR1 SGDLS and CDR2 YYNGEE. The CDR3 extends over 18 amino acids. CDR3 region: CASSVISGTRWSTDTQYF. CDR3 DNA: TGTGCCAGCAGCGTCATCAGCGGGACTAGGTGGAGCACAGATACGCAGTATTTT.

The V call is TRBV7-2, the J call TRBJ2-5; 9 nucleotides agree with TRBD1. J lost 5 bases, V lost 4 bases, and 8 bases had no gene match. The CDR3 has 15 amino acids. Germline V gene sequence: CDR1 SGHTA, CDR2 FQGNSA. The CDR3 sequence is CASSSGQGRRETQYF. For the CDR3, the DNA is TGTGCCAGCAGCTCGGGACAGGGTCGTCGCGAGACCCAGTACTTC.